Listed here is a single T cell receptor (beta chain). What it binds is not known. A 10-nucleotide random UMI tagged transcripts in template-switch 5'RACE cDNA synthesis. TCRdb passed the 5' RACE reads through MiXCR, listing each CDR3 protein once. Of some 46,000 distinct CDR3 sequences listed, about 9.4% are singletons. The data are from a study of neurological immune-mediated disorders. Points from the study as a whole: CDR3 amino acid sequences of expanded clones were not shared across subjects, a result suggesting private repertoires in all groups.

The unsorted libraries originated from 2 million PBMCs kept at -80 C. With 5 bases removed from V and 7 bases from J, the gap between germline ends came to 9 bases. CDR3 length: 13 amino acids. Germline V gene sequence: CDR1 SGHTA, CDR2 FQGNSA. Sequencing was performed on PBMCs. This clonotype was sampled from a man between 65 and 85 years old with HTLV-1-associated myelopathy (HAM/TSP). The chain has TRBV7-2 and TRBJ1-6, with D possibly being TRBD1 (5 bases). The CDR3 reads CASSRGGNSPLHF. The CDR3 DNA reads TGTGCCAGCAGCCGCGGGGGGAATTCACCCCTCCACTTT.